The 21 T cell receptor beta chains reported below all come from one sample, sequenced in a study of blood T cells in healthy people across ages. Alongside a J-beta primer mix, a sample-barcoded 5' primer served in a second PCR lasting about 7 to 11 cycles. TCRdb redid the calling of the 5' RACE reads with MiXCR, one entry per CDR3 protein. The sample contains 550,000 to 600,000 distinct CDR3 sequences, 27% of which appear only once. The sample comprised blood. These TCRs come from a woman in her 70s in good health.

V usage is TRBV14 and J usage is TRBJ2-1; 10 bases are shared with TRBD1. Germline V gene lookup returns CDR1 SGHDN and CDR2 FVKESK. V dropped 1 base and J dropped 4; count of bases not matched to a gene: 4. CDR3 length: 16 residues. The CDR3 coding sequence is TGTGCCAGCAGCCAAGGACAGGGGGCGGCTTACAATGAGCAGTTCTTC. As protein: CASSQGQGAAYNEQFF.

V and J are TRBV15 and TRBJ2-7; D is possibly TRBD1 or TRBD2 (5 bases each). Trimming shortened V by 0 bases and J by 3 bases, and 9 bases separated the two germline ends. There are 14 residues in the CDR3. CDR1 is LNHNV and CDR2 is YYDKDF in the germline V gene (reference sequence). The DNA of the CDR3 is TGTGCCACCAGCAGAGATTTGGGGGTCTACGAGCAGTACTTC. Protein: CATSRDLGVYEQYF. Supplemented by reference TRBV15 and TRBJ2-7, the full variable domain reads DAMVIQNPRYQVTQFGKPVTLSCSQTLNHNVMYWYQQKSSQAPKLLFHYYDKDFNNEADTPDNFQSRRPNTSFCFLDIRSPGLGDTAMYLCATSRDLGVYEQYFGPGTRLTVT.

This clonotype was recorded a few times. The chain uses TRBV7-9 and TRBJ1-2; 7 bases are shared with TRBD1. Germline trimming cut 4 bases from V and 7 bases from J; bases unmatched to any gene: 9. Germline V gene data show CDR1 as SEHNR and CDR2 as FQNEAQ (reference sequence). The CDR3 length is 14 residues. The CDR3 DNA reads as TGTGCCAGCAGCTCCTTCACAGGGGCGGGTGGCTACACCTTC. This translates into CASSSFTGAGGYTF.

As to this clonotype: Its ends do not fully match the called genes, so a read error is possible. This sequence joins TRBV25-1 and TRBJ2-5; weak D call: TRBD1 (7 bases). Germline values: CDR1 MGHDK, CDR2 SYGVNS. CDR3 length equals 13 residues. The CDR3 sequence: CARSAGGQETQYF. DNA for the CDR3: TGTGCCCGCAGTGCAGGGGGGCAAGAGACCCAGTACTTC.

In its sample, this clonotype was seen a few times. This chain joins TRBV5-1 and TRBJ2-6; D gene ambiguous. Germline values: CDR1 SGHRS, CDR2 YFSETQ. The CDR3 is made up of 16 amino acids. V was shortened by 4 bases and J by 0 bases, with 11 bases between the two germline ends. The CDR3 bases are TGCGCCAGCAGCCTCGACACCTACTCTGGGGCCAACGTCCTGACTTTC. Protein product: CASSLDTYSGANVLTF.

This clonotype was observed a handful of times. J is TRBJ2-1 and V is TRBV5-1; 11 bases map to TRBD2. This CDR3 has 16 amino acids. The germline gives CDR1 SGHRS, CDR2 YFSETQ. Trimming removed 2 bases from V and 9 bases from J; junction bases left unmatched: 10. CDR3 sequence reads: CASSFLSGGALGEQFF. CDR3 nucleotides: TGCGCCAGCAGCTTTCTTAGCGGGGGGGCCCTAGGTGAGCAGTTCTTC.

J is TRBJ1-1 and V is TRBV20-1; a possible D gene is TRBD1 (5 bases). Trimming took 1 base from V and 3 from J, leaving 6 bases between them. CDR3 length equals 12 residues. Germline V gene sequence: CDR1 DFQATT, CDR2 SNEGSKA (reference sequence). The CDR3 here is CSARVGDTEAFF. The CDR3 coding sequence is TGCAGTGCTAGAGTAGGGGACACTGAAGCTTTCTTT.

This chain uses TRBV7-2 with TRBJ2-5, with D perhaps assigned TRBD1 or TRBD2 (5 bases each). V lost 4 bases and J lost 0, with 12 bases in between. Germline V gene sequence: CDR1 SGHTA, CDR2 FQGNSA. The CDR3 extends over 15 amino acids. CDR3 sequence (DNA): TGTGCCAGCAGCTCCACCGGGACCGACCAAGAGACCCAGTACTTC. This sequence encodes CASSSTGTDQETQYF.

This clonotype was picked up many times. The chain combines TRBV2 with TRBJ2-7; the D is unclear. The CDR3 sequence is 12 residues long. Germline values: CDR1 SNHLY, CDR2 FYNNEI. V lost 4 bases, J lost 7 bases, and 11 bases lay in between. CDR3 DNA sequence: TGTGCCAGCAGTGTAGCCGGGTTGGAGCAGTACTTC. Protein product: CASSVAGLEQYF.

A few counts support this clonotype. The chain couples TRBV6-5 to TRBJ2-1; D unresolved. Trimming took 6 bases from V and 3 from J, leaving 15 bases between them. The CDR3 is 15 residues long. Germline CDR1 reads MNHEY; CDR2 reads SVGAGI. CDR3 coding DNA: TGTGCCAGCAGCCCCTTTCTACCTTACTACAATGAGCAGTTCTTC. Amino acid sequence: CASSPFLPYYNEQFF.

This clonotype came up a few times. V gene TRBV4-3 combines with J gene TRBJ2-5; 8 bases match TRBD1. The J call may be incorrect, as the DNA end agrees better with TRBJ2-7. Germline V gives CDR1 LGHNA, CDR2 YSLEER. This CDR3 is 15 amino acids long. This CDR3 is CASRYRTGFTYEQYF. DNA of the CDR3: TGCGCCAGCAGGTACCGGACAGGGTTCACCTACGAGCAGTACTTC.

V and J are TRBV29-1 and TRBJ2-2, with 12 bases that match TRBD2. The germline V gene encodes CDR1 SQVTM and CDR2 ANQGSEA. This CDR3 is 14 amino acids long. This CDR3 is CSVRTSGIQGELFF. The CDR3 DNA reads TGCAGTGTGAGGACTAGCGGGATTCAGGGGGAGCTGTTTTTT.

The CDR3 DNA follows: TGCGCCAGCAGCCAAGCGACCGGGACAGGGTATGAAAAACTGTTTTTT. Translating gives CASSQATGTGYEKLFF. The chain carries TRBV4-3 and TRBJ1-4, with TRBD1 identical over 9 bases. This CDR3 is built from 16 residues. V lost 1 base, J lost 6 bases, and 6 bases stayed unmatched. Germline CDR1 LGHNA, CDR2 YSLEER.

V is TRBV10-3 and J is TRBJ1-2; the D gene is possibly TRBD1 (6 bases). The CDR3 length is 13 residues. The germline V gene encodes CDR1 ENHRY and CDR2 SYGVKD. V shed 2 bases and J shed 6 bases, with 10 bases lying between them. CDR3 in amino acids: CAISEPDSHGYTF. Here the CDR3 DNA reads TGTGCCATCAGTGAGCCGGACAGCCATGGCTACACCTTC.

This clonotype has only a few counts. The CDR3 loop reads CSARDRLAGEDTQYF. As DNA, the CDR3 is TGCAGTGCTAGAGATCGACTAGCGGGGGAAGATACGCAGTATTTT. The V and J genes are TRBV20-1 and TRBJ2-3; 12 positions match TRBD2. J lost 5 bases, V lost 0 bases, and 3 bases had no gene match. Per the germline V gene, CDR1 is DFQATT and CDR2 is SNEGSKA (reference sequence). The CDR3 sequence is 15 residues long.

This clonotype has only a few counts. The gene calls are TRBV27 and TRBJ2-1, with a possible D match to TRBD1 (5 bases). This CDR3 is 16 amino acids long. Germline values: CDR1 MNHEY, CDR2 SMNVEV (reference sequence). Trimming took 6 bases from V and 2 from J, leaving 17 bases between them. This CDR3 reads CASRPIIQETYNEQFF. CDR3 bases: TGTGCCAGCAGGCCGATAATACAGGAGACCTACAATGAGCAGTTCTTC.

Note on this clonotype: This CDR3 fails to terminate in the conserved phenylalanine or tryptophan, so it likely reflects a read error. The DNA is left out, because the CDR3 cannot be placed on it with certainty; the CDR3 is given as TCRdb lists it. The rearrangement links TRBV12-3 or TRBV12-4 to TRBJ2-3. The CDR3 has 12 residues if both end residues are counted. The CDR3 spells CASSPTADTEYS.

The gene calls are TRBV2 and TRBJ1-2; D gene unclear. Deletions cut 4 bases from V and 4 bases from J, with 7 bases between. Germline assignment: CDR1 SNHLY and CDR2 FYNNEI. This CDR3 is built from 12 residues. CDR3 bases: TGTGCCAGCAGTGGCCAGCTCTATGGCTACACCTTC. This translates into CASSGQLYGYTF.

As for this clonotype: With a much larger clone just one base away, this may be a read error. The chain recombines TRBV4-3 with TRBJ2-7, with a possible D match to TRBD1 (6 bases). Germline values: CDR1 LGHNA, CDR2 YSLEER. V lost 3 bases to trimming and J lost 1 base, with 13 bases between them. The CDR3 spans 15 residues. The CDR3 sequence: CASSQGYRDSYEQYF. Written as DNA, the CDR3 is TGCGCCAGCAGCCAGGGGTACAGGGATTCCTACGAGCAGTACTTC.

The CDR3, as DNA: TGTGCCAGCAGTGAGGGACAGGAGTATGGCTACACCTTC. Its translation is CASSEGQEYGYTF. The chain employs TRBV25-1 and TRBJ1-2; TRBD1 aligns across 8 bases. CDR1 and CDR2 from the germline V gene are MGHDK and SYGVNS. The length of the CDR3 is 13 residues. V dropped 3 bases and J dropped 5; count of bases not matched to a gene: 2.

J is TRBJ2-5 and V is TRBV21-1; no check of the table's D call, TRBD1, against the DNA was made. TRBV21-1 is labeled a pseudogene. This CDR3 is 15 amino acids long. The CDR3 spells CASPSGRQGRETQYF. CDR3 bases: TGTGCCAGCCCCTCTGGTAGACAGGGAAGAGAGACCCAGTACTTC.